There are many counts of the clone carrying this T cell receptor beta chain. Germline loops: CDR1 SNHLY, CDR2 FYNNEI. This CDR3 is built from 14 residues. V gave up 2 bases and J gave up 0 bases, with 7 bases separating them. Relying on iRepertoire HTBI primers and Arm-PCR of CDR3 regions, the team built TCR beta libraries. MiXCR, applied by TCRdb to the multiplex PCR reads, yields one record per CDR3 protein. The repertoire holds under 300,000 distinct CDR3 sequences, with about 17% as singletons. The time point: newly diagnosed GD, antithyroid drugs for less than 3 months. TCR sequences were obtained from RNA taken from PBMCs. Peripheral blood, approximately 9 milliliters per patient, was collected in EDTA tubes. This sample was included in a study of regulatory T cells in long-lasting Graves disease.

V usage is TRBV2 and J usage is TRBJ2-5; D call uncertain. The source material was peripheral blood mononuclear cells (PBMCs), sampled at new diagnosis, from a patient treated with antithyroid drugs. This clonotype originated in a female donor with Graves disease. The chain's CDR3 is CASSERQYQETQYF. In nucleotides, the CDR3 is TGTGCCAGCAGTGAAAGGCAGTACCAAGAGACCCAGTACTTC.